A single sample is the source of the 15 T cell receptor beta chains below, sequenced in a study of blood T cell repertoires in COVID-19. The data were produced by immunoSEQ multiplex PCR, yet TCRdb's version contains in-frame clones alone and is incomplete. The sample records 150,000 to 170,000 clones, roughly 81% being singletons. Sequenced material: peripheral blood. Receptors were obtained from a woman aged 60-75 years with COVID-19, enrolled during active disease.

This sequence joins TRBV10-3 and TRBJ2-7, with 7 bases that match TRBD1. The V segment lost 0 bases and the J segment 12 bases; nucleotides outside the gene matches: 5. The CDR3 is 12 residues long. Per the germline V gene, CDR1 is ENHRY and CDR2 is SYGVKD. The CDR3 sequence is CAISESLGTVYF. The CDR3 DNA reads TGTGCCATCAGTGAGTCGCTAGGGACAGTGTACTTC.

This sequence joins TRBV6-5 and TRBJ1-1; D gene ambiguous. CDR3 length: 15 amino acids. Per the germline V gene, CDR1 is MNHEY and CDR2 is SVGAGI. V lost 6 bases and J 1 base, leaving 15 bases between the germline ends. The CDR3 DNA reads as TGTGCCAGCAGGGGCGGGGTCACTGAGAACACTGAAGCTTTCTTT. Its translation: CASRGGVTENTEAFF.

The genes are TRBV2 and TRBJ2-2, with 10 bases fitting TRBD2. The CDR3 has 15 residues. V lost 6 bases to trimming and J lost 2 bases; unmatched junction nucleotides: 3. CDR1 and CDR2 (germline): SNHLY, FYNNEI. The CDR3 bases are TGTGCCAGCAGAACTAGCGGGGCTAACACCGGGGAGCTGTTTTTT. This encodes CASRTSGANTGELFF.

This rearrangement joins TRBV19 to TRBJ2-1; D is ambiguous. This CDR3 is 12 amino acids long. V lost 10 bases, J lost 1 base, and 8 bases lay in between. Per germline, CDR1 LNHDA and CDR2 SQIVND (reference sequence). The CDR3 region is CATSVSYNEQFF. CDR3 DNA: TGTGCCACCTCAGTTTCCTACAATGAGCAGTTCTTC. Variable domain in full (rest from reference TRBV19 and TRBJ2-1): DGGITQSPKYLFRKEGQNVTLSCEQNLNHDAMYWYRQDPGQGLRLIYYSQIVNDFQKGDIAEGYSVSREKKESFPLTVTSAQKNPTAFYLCATSVSYNEQFFGPGTRLTVL.

This clone was observed a handful of times. The rearrangement links TRBV4-2 to TRBJ2-1; D gene ambiguous. Germline V gene lookup returns CDR1 LGHNA and CDR2 YNFKEQ. The CDR3 length is 14 residues. Trimming removed 0 bases from V and 1 base from J, with 4 bases in between. The CDR3 nucleotides are TGTGCCAGCAGCCAAGAACAGTCCTACAATGAGCAGTTCTTC. Translated: CASSQEQSYNEQFF.

V usage is TRBV5-6 and J usage is TRBJ1-6; 8 nucleotides line up with TRBD1. The CDR3 totals 17 residues. The V and J ends lost 2 bases and 0 bases, in that order; junction bases with no gene match: 4. Germline V lookup: CDR1 SGHDT, CDR2 YYEEEE. The chain's CDR3 is CASSFGQGNSYNSPLHF. The DNA of the CDR3 is TGTGCCAGCAGCTTCGGACAGGGAAACTCCTATAATTCACCCCTCCACTTT. Full variable domain (missing parts from reference TRBV5-6 and TRBJ1-6): DAGVTQSPTHLIKTRGQQVTLRCSPKSGHDTVSWYQQALGQGPQFIFQYYEEEERQRGNFPDRFSGHQFPNYSSELNVNALLLGDSALYLCASSFGQGNSYNSPLHFGNGTRLTVT.

This chain uses TRBV5-1 with TRBJ2-1, with 7 bases lining up with TRBD2. Trimming at V came to 6 bases and at J to 2 bases, leaving 8 bases not matched to a gene. Looked up from germline, CDR1 is SGHRS and CDR2 is YFSETQ. This CDR3 has 15 residues. The chain's CDR3 is CASTPGLGTYNEQFF. The CDR3 coding sequence is TGCGCCAGCACCCCCGGACTAGGGACCTACAATGAGCAGTTCTTC.

This sequence joins TRBV27 and TRBJ1-2; 8 nucleotides line up with TRBD1. The ends lost 3 bases at V and 5 bases at J; junction bases unmatched: 5. CDR1 is MNHEY, CDR2 SMNVEV, per germline (reference sequence). The CDR3 runs 14 residues. CDR3 sequence: CASSLDRAVYGYTF. In nucleotides, the CDR3 is TGTGCCAGCAGTTTGGACAGGGCGGTGTATGGCTACACCTTC.

This clone was observed a single time. The chain carries TRBV5-1 and TRBJ2-7, with 7 bases that match TRBD1. With 7 bases clipped from V and 4 bases from J, the junction kept 8 bases outside the gene matches. Germline V CDR1 and CDR2: SGHRS, YFSETQ. The CDR3 consists of 13 residues. The CDR3 sequence is CASHTGDGYEQYF. DNA of the CDR3: TGCGCCAGCCACACAGGGGACGGGTACGAGCAGTACTTC.

The chain is built from TRBV4-2 and TRBJ2-6; D gene ambiguous. The germline CDR1 and CDR2 sequences are LGHNA and YNFKEQ. CDR3 length: 16 residues. V was shortened by 0 bases and J by 0 bases, with 6 bases between the two germline ends. CDR3 DNA: TGTGCCAGCAGCCAAGATCCCCTCTCTGGGGCCAACGTCCTGACTTTC. Its protein is CASSQDPLSGANVLTF.

This clone was observed a few times. The chain couples TRBV5-1 to TRBJ2-2; the D is unclear. The CDR3 is 14 residues long. The germline CDR1 and CDR2 sequences are SGHRS and YFSETQ. V gave up 4 bases and J gave up 2 bases, with 9 bases separating them. The CDR3 reads CASSKQTNTGELFF. CDR3 nucleotides: TGCGCCAGCAGCAAACAGACAAACACCGGGGAGCTGTTTTTT.

The chain employs TRBV18 and TRBJ1-2; D is unresolved. V lost 3 bases, J lost 6 bases, and 5 bases lay in between. The CDR3 spans 11 residues. Germline loops: CDR1 KGHSH, CDR2 LQKENI. CDR3 nucleotides: TGTGCCAGCTCACCGTCGGATGGCTACACCTTC. It yields the protein CASSPSDGYTF. The complete variable domain, with remaining parts taken from reference TRBV18 and TRBJ1-2, reads NAGVMQNPRHLVRRRGQEARLRCSPMKGHSHVYWYRQLPEEGLKFMVYLQKENIIDESGMPKERFSAEFPKEGPSILRIQQVVRGDSAAYFCASSPSDGYTFGSGTRLTVV.

The chain's CDR3 is CASSHLTGVNEQFF. CDR3 DNA sequence: TGTGCCAGCAGCCACCTGACAGGGGTAAATGAGCAGTTCTTC. The rearrangement joins TRBV3-1 (or the pseudogene TRBV3-2) to TRBJ2-1; 8 bases map to TRBD1. Germline V CDR1 and CDR2: LGHDT, YNNKEL (reference sequence). The V gene end was trimmed by 3 bases and the J gene end by 7 bases; junction bases not matched to a gene: 5. The CDR3 spans 14 residues.

This rearrangement joins TRBV14 to TRBJ1-6; D is possibly TRBD1 (6 bases). Germline V gene sequence: CDR1 SGHDN, CDR2 FVKESK. The V gene lost 4 bases and the J gene lost 9 bases, with 13 bases spanning the gap. This CDR3 has 14 amino acids. The CDR3 sequence: CASSLQGKGSPLHF. CDR3 sequence (DNA): TGTGCCAGCAGCCTCCAGGGGAAGGGTTCACCCCTCCACTTT.

The chain couples TRBV5-8 to TRBJ1-5, with D perhaps matching TRBD1 (6 bases). CDR1 is SGHTS, CDR2 YDEGEE, per germline. V was clipped by 0 bases and J by 6 bases, with 13 bases between them. The CDR3 covers 15 residues. In DNA form, the CDR3 reads TGTGCCAGCAGCTTGGTCAGGGGCGCGGGTCAGCCCCAGCATTTT. This encodes CASSLVRGAGQPQHF.